This T cell receptor (beta chain) came from a study of cytomegalovirus exposure and HLA in healthy donors. Notes on the study in general: One cluster of highly shared sequence variants probably arose as a sequencing artifact.

The CDR3 is made up of 12 amino acids. Germline CDR1 is LGHNA and CDR2 is YNFKEQ. Trimming shortened V by 1 base and J by 7 bases, and 8 bases separated the two germline ends. In the case of this clone: What it recognizes is unknown.

This PCR relied on a set of 60 Vbeta primers and 13 Jbeta primers. Data came from immunoSEQ multiplex PCR; TCRdb stores just in-frame clones and leaves some out. This table holds around 150,000 clones, 55% to 85% found once. The TCR sequence derives from a man in his forties in good health and CMV-seronegative. The specimen sequenced was PBMCs. The V and J genes are TRBV4-2 and TRBJ2-7; no clear D. For the CDR3, the DNA is TGTGCCAGCAGCCAAGGTCTAGGAGAGCAGTACTTC. It encodes CASSQGLGEQYF.